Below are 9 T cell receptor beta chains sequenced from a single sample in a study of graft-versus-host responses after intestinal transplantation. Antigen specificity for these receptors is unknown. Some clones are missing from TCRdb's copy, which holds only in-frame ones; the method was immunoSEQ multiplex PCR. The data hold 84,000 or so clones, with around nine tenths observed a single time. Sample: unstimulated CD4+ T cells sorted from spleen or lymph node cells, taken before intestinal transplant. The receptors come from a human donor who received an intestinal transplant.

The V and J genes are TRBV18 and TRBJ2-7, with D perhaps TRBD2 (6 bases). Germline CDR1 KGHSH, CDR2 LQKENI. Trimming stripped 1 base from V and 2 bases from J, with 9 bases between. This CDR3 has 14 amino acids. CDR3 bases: TGTGCCAGCTCACCACAACGGGAGACCTACGAGCAGTACTTC. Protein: CASSPQRETYEQYF.

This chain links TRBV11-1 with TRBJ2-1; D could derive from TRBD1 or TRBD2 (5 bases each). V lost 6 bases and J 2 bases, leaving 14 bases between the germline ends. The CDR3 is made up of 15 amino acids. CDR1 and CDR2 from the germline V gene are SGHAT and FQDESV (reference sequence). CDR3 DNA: TGTGCCAGCAGTGTAGGGACGGAGGCCTACAATGAGCAGTTCTTC. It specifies CASSVGTEAYNEQFF.

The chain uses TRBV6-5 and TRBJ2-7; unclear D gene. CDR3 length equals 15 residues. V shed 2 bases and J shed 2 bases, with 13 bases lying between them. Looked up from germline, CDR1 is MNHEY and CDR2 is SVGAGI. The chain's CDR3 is CASSYRASETYEQYF. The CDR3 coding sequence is TGTGCCAGCAGTTACAGGGCGTCTGAAACCTACGAGCAGTACTTC.

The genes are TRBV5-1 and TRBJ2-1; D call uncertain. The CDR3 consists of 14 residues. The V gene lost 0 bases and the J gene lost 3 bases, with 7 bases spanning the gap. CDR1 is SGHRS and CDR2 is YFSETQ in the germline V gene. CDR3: CASSLVPSYNEQFF. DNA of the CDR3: TGCGCCAGCAGCTTGGTGCCTAGCTACAATGAGCAGTTCTTC.

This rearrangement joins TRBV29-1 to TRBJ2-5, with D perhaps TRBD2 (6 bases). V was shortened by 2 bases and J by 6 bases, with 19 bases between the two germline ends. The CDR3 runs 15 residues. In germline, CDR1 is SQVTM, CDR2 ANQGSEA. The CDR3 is CSVEFFVGRGKTQYF. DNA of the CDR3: TGCAGCGTTGAATTTTTTGTCGGGAGAGGGAAGACCCAGTACTTC.

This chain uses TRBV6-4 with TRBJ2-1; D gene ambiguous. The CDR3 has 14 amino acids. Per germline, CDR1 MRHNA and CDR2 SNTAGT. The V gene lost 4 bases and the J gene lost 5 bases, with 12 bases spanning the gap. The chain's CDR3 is CASSVEWADNEQFF. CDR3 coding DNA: TGTGCCAGCAGTGTAGAATGGGCCGACAATGAGCAGTTCTTC.

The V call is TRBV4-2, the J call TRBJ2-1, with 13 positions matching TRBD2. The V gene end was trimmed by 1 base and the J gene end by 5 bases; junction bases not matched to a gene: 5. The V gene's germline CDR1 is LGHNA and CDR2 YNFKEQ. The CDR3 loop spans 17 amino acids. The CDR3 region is CASSQGTSGRANNEQFF. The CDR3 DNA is TGTGCCAGCAGCCAAGGAACTAGCGGGAGGGCGAACAATGAGCAGTTCTTC.

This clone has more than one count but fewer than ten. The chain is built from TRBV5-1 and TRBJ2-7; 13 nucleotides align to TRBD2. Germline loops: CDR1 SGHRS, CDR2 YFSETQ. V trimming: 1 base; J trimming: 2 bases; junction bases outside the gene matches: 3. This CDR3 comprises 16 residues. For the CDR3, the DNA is TGCGCCAGCAGCTTGATCACTAGCGGGAGGGCCTACGAGCAGTACTTC. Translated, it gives CASSLITSGRAYEQYF. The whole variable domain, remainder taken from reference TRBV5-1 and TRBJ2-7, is KAGVTQTPRYLIKTRGQQVTLSCSPISGHRSVSWYQQTPGQGLQFLFEYFSETQRNKGNFPGRFSGRQFSNSRSEMNVSTLELGDSALYLCASSLITSGRAYEQYFGPGTRLTVT.

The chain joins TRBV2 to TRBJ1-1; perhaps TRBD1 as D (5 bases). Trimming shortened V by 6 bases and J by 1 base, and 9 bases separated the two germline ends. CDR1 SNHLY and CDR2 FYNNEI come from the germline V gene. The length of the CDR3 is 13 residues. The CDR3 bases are TGTGCCAGCAGGGGGGTCCGGAACACTGAAGCTTTCTTT. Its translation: CASRGVRNTEAFF.